The next 29 T cell receptor beta chains were all read from a single sample in a study of CD8 T cells in ankylosing spondylitis. General study findings and limits: There was a TCR beta motif, made of fewer than 10 highly homologous variants, that appeared characteristic of ankylosing spondylitis blood.

TCRdb analysed the 5' RACE reads with MiXCR anew, one entry per CDR3 protein. This table holds roughly 700,000 distinct CDR3 sequences, 15% to 20% found once. These TCRs are of unknown antigen specificity. What was sequenced was blood, either unsorted or a sorted T cell fraction (not recorded which). The receptors were sampled from a male donor with ankylosing spondylitis.

The V call is TRBV7-2, the J call TRBJ2-7; no clear D gene. The ends were cut back, 1 base at V and 2 bases at J, with 12 bases in the middle. This CDR3 has 15 amino acids. Germline V CDR1 and CDR2: SGHTA, FQGNSA. The CDR3: CASSLVPQVAYEQYF. The CDR3 region has the DNA TGTGCCAGCAGCTTAGTTCCCCAGGTTGCCTACGAGCAGTACTTC.

This clonotype was seen a handful of times. The chain carries TRBV25-1 and TRBJ2-4; the D is unclear. This CDR3 has 15 residues. CDR1 is MGHDK, CDR2 SYGVNS, per germline. Deletions cut 1 base from V and 0 bases from J, with 7 bases between. The CDR3 DNA is TGTGCCAGCAGTGAATCCCAGCTAGCCAAAAACATTCAGTACTTC. Translating gives CASSESQLAKNIQYF.

This clonotype appeared a few times. V usage is TRBV27 and J usage is TRBJ2-2; possible D gene TRBD2, 6 bases. Germline CDR1 MNHEY, CDR2 SMNVEV (reference sequence). The V end was cut by 10 bases, the J end by 0 bases, with 12 bases between. This CDR3 region has 14 residues. CDR3 DNA sequence: TGTGCCACCCGCGGGGCCTCGAACACCGGGGAGCTGTTTTTT. This translates into CATRGASNTGELFF.

This clonotype was seen more than once but under ten times. The chain recombines TRBV20-1 with TRBJ2-7; the match to TRBD2 covers 13 bases. The length of the CDR3 is 14 residues. V shed 7 bases and J 7 bases; nucleotides not matched to a gene: 10. Germline V gene data show CDR1 as DFQATT and CDR2 as SNEGSKA (reference sequence). The CDR3 reads CSVPTSGRIWEQYF. In nucleotides, the CDR3 is TGCAGTGTCCCGACTAGCGGGAGGATTTGGGAGCAGTACTTC.

This clonotype was detected a few times. V is TRBV25-1 and J is TRBJ2-5; TRBD2 might be the D (6 bases). CDR1 and CDR2 from the germline V gene are MGHDK and SYGVNS. With 1 base removed from V and 10 bases from J, the gap between germline ends came to 13 bases. The CDR3 has 13 residues. CDR3 DNA sequence: TGTGCCAGCAGTGAATCAGGAGGGCGGGTCCAGTACTTC. The encoded protein is CASSESGGRVQYF.

The chain combines TRBV5-1 with TRBJ1-1; TRBD1 is a possible D gene (5 bases). Looked up from germline, CDR1 is SGHRS and CDR2 is YFSETQ. V dropped 4 bases and J dropped 4 bases, with 11 bases sitting between them. The CDR3 is 13 amino acids. The CDR3 loop reads CASSPYRSTEAFF. CDR3 bases: TGCGCCAGCAGCCCGTACAGGAGCACTGAAGCTTTCTTT.

This clonotype was seen more than once but under ten times. This chain joins TRBV7-3 and TRBJ1-1; 8 bases match TRBD1. V gave up 6 bases and J gave up 1 base; unmatched junction bases: 10. The length of the CDR3 is 16 residues. CDR1 and CDR2 from the germline V gene are SGHTA and FQGTGA. For the CDR3, the DNA is TGTGCCAGCAGGTCAACCGGACAGGGTTCGAACACTGAAGCTTTCTTT. This translates into CASRSTGQGSNTEAFF. Looking up the rest from reference TRBV7-3 and TRBJ1-1 gives the full variable domain: GAGVSQTPSNKVTEKGKYVELRCDPISGHTALYWYRQSLGQGPEFLIYFQGTGAADDSGLPNDRFFAVRPEGSVSTLKIQRTERGDSAVYLCASRSTGQGSNTEAFFGQGTRLTVV.

The rearrangement joins TRBV7-9 to TRBJ2-7, with 7 bases lining up with TRBD2. Germline lookup yields CDR1 SEHNR and CDR2 FQNEAQ (reference sequence). The length of the CDR3 is 16 residues. With V trimmed by 5 bases and J by 3 bases, 13 bases remained unmatched. The CDR3 DNA sequence: TGTGCCAGCAGCCCACTGGTGGGAGGGCCAGACTACGAGCAGTACTTC. It encodes CASSPLVGGPDYEQYF.

This clonotype was found many times. V and J are TRBV10-2 and TRBJ2-1; weak D call: TRBD1 (5 bases). V gave up 4 bases and J gave up 0 bases, with 10 bases separating them. The germline V gene has CDR1 WSHSY and CDR2 SAAADI. This CDR3 has 15 amino acids. Written as DNA, the CDR3 is TGCGCCAGCAGTGCAGGGTCAAGCTCCTACAATGAGCAGTTCTTC. Protein sequence: CASSAGSSSYNEQFF.

This clonotype was recorded a few times. The rearrangement uses TRBV29-1 and TRBJ1-5, with 7 bases that match TRBD1. CDR1 and CDR2 (germline): SQVTM, ANQGSEA. V lost 5 bases and J lost 5; bases outside the gene matches: 9. This CDR3 is 14 amino acids long. This CDR3 reads CSVTDDREDQPQHF. DNA of the CDR3: TGCAGCGTTACCGACGACAGGGAGGATCAGCCCCAGCATTTT.

V is TRBV11-1 and J is TRBJ2-3, with D perhaps TRBD2 (6 bases). Between the trimmed V and J ends, which lost 4 bases and 4 bases, there was a span of 15 bases. From germline, CDR1 is SGHAT and CDR2 FQDESV (reference sequence). The CDR3 covers 15 residues. As DNA, the CDR3 is TGTGCCAGCAGCTCAGACACCGGGGGTCCAGATACGCAGTATTTT. It specifies CASSSDTGGPDTQYF.

The chain employs TRBV9 and TRBJ2-1, with D unresolved. V lost 0 bases to trimming and J lost 7 bases, with 11 bases between them. CDR1 and CDR2 (germline): SGDLS, YYNGEE. The CDR3 contains 14 residues. The CDR3 loop reads CASSVVGNKNEQFF. The CDR3 DNA follows: TGTGCCAGCAGCGTAGTAGGTAACAAGAATGAGCAGTTCTTC.

The sample holds one count of this clonotype. The chain links TRBV7-9 to TRBJ2-7, with a tentative D call TRBD2 (5 bases). The CDR3 sequence is 14 residues long. CDR1 SEHNR and CDR2 FQNEAQ come from the germline V gene (reference sequence). V dropped 1 base and J dropped 7 bases, with 14 bases sitting between them. The DNA of the CDR3 is TGTGCCAGCAGCTTAGAGCGGCCTCCGGGGGAGCAGTACTTC. Protein sequence: CASSLERPPGEQYF.

The table lists this clonotype with a count of one. The V call is TRBV4-3, the J call TRBJ2-7, with 16 bases lining up with TRBD2. The CDR3 is 19 amino acids. The V gene end was trimmed by 1 base and the J gene end by 2 bases; junction bases not matched to a gene: 8. Germline loops: CDR1 LGHNA, CDR2 YSLEER. The CDR3 bases are TGCGCCAGCAGCCAAGCGCCGGGACTAGCGGGAGGGTTCCCCTACGAGCAGTACTTC. Residues: CASSQAPGLAGGFPYEQYF.

V gene TRBV12-3 or TRBV12-4 combines with J gene TRBJ2-5; possibly TRBD1 or TRBD2 for D (5 bases each). Trimming left V 2 bases short and J 2 bases short, with 12 bases between. This CDR3 is built from 15 residues. DNA for the CDR3: TGTGCCAGCAGTTTAAGGGACCGAAGACAAGAGACCCAGTACTTC. It specifies CASSLRDRRQETQYF.

This clonotype was found a few times. This chain joins TRBV7-9 and TRBJ2-1, with D tentatively TRBD2 (6 bases). Germline loops: CDR1 SEHNR, CDR2 FQNEAQ (reference sequence). V lost 3 bases and J lost 6, with 15 bases in between. The CDR3 loop spans 15 amino acids. The CDR3 region has the DNA TGTGCCAGCAGCTTGTACGGGACTTCAAGCAATGAGCAGTTCTTC. Amino acids: CASSLYGTSSNEQFF.

V usage is TRBV5-1 and J usage is TRBJ2-1, with 11 bases identical to TRBD2. The CDR3 is 16 residues long. Per germline, CDR1 SGHRS and CDR2 YFSETQ. Trimming removed 4 bases from V and 7 bases from J; junction bases left unmatched: 10. The chain's CDR3 is CASSGPLAGVENEQFF. For the CDR3, the DNA is TGCGCCAGCAGCGGACCACTAGCGGGAGTTGAGAATGAGCAGTTCTTC. The whole variable domain, remainder taken from reference TRBV5-1 and TRBJ2-1, is KAGVTQTPRYLIKTRGQQVTLSCSPISGHRSVSWYQQTPGQGLQFLFEYFSETQRNKGNFPGRFSGRQFSNSRSEMNVSTLELGDSALYLCASSGPLAGVENEQFFGPGTRLTVL.

In this sample, this clonotype turned up a few times. This chain uses TRBV5-1 with TRBJ1-4; no clear D. CDR3 length equals 15 residues. V was trimmed by 0 bases and J by 2 bases, leaving 8 bases between them. Germline CDR1 is SGHRS and CDR2 is YFSETQ. The CDR3 sequence is CASSLEGLTNEKLFF. DNA for the CDR3: TGCGCCAGCAGCTTGGAAGGCTTGACTAATGAAAAACTGTTTTTT.

This clonotype was observed a handful of times. This chain uses TRBV12-3 or TRBV12-4 with TRBJ2-7; D uncertain. This CDR3 contains 13 residues. V was clipped by 7 bases and J by 6 bases, with 16 bases between them. CDR3: CASTLTPVGEQYF. CDR3 nucleotide sequence: TGTGCCAGCACTCTTACCCCGGTGGGCGAGCAGTACTTC.

The gene calls are TRBV20-1 and TRBJ2-1; D might be TRBD1 or TRBD2, each matching 5 bases. The germline V gene has CDR1 DFQATT and CDR2 SNEGSKA (reference sequence). Trimming pared 0 bases from V and 1 base from J, leaving 7 bases between. The CDR3 spans 14 residues. CDR3 DNA: TGCAGTGCTAGAGAGGGGGAGTCCTACAATGAGCAGTTCTTC. Amino acids: CSAREGESYNEQFF.

The V call is TRBV24-1, the J call TRBJ2-1; 14 bases fit TRBD2. The germline CDR1 and CDR2 sequences are KGHDR and SFDVKD. The CDR3 is 16 residues long. J gave up 9 bases and V 3 bases, and 6 bases lay outside the gene matches. The chain's CDR3 is CATSDPTSGRVSEQFF. CDR3 in DNA: TGTGCCACCAGTGATCCGACTAGCGGGAGGGTGAGTGAGCAGTTCTTC.

This clonotype has just a few counts. The V call is TRBV7-9, the J call TRBJ2-1; D might be TRBD2 (5 bases). The CDR3 consists of 15 residues. Trimming removed 5 bases at V and 2 bases at J, with 13 bases between. CDR1 is SEHNR, CDR2 FQNEAQ, per germline (reference sequence). CDR3 nucleotide sequence: TGTGCCAGCAGCCCACGAGGGCCAGCCTACAATGAGCAGTTCTTC. Amino acids: CASSPRGPAYNEQFF.

The rearrangement joins TRBV5-1 to TRBJ1-1; possibly TRBD1 for D (6 bases). V lost 0 bases, J lost 5 bases, and 14 bases lay in between. Germline V lookup: CDR1 SGHRS, CDR2 YFSETQ. The CDR3 contains 15 residues. Here the CDR3 DNA reads TGCGCCAGCAGCTTGGTTTCAGGGGCGATTACTGAAGCTTTCTTT. Translation: CASSLVSGAITEAFF.

In its sample, this clonotype was seen a few times. The genes are TRBV6-2 or TRBV6-3 and TRBJ2-2, with 10 positions matching TRBD2. CDR1 and CDR2 from the germline V gene are MNHEY and SVGEGT. The J segment lost 2 bases and the V segment lost 8 bases, leaving 5 bases of the junction unmatched. CDR3 size: 15 residues. This CDR3 reads CASSTSGANTGELFF. CDR3 DNA sequence: TGTGCCAGCTCCACTAGCGGGGCCAACACCGGGGAGCTGTTTTTT.

This clonotype has a handful of counts. V and J are TRBV5-1 and TRBJ2-1; D unresolved. V lost 0 bases, J lost 1 base, and 17 bases lay in between. CDR3 length: 18 amino acids. Germline CDR1 SGHRS, CDR2 YFSETQ. The CDR3 DNA reads TGCGCCAGCAGCTTGGCACCCTCGGGTCCAAATTCCTACAATGAGCAGTTCTTC. It translates to CASSLAPSGPNSYNEQFF.

A few counts support this clonotype. The chain uses TRBV5-1 and TRBJ2-3; unclear D gene. Germline V gene data show CDR1 as SGHRS and CDR2 as YFSETQ. The CDR3 runs 12 residues. V lost 4 bases to trimming and J lost 10 bases, with 13 bases between them. The DNA of the CDR3 is TGCGCCAGCAGCCCGTCGGGTGGTCCGCAGTATTTT. Protein sequence: CASSPSGGPQYF. The complete variable domain, with remaining parts taken from reference TRBV5-1 and TRBJ2-3, reads KAGVTQTPRYLIKTRGQQVTLSCSPISGHRSVSWYQQTPGQGLQFLFEYFSETQRNKGNFPGRFSGRQFSNSRSEMNVSTLELGDSALYLCASSPSGGPQYFGPGTRLTVL.

This clonotype was seen only a few times. The chain joins TRBV20-1 to TRBJ1-3; D is unresolved. Germline V gene sequence: CDR1 DFQATT, CDR2 SNEGSKA (reference sequence). This CDR3 contains 16 residues. Trimming stripped 6 bases from V and 0 bases from J, with 18 bases between. CDR3 residues: CSAETYQAGSGNTIYF. CDR3 sequence (DNA): TGCAGTGCCGAGACGTACCAGGCTGGCTCTGGAAACACCATATATTTT.

This clonotype was seen a few times. The CDR3 DNA follows: TGTGCCAGCAGTTTTTCCCCACGGAACTATGGCTACACCTTC. This gives the protein CASSFSPRNYGYTF. V and J are TRBV6-5 and TRBJ1-2; unclear D gene. The V gene's germline CDR1 is MNHEY and CDR2 SVGAGI. This CDR3 has 14 amino acids. The germline V and J ends were trimmed by 4 bases and 2 bases, with 11 bases remaining between them.

The chain uses TRBV20-1 and TRBJ2-5; 9 positions match TRBD2. Germline V gives CDR1 DFQATT, CDR2 SNEGSKA (reference sequence). The CDR3 consists of 14 residues. The junction had 11 bases not matched to a gene; V was cut back by 3 bases and J by 9 bases. The CDR3 DNA sequence: TGCAGTGCTAGGATGGGCGGGGGGGCTATACCCCAGTACTTC. Protein sequence: CSARMGGGAIPQYF.